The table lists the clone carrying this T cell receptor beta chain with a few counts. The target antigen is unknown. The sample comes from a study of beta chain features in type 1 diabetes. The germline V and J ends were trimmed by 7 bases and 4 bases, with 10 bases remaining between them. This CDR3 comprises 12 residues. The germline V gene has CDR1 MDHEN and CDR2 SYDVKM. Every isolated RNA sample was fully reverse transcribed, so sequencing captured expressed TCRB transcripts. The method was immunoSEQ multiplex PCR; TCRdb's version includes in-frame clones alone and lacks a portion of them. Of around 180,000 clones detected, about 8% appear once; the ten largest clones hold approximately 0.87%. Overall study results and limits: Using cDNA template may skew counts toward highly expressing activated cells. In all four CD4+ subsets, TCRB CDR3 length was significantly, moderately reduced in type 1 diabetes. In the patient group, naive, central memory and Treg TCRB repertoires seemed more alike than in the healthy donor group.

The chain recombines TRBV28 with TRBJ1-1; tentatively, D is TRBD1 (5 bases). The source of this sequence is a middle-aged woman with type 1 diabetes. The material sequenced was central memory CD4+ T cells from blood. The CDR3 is CASTGYGTEAFF. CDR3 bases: TGTGCCAGCACAGGGTATGGCACTGAAGCTTTCTTT.